This T cell receptor beta chain originates from a study of T cell responses to AZD1222 COVID-19 vaccine. Whole-study results and caveats: It was only after the peak T cell response that any repertoires were sampled. Of spike-specific TCRs, nearly half reportedly target regions left unmutated in variants.

Only in-frame clones appear in the TCRdb table, and some are missing; sequencing was by immunoSEQ multiplex PCR. The table includes roughly 140,000 clones, around nine tenths detected once. This CDR3 spans 13 amino acids. Germline-derived CDR1 and CDR2 are SSHAT and FNYEAQ (reference sequence). Trimming at V came to 5 bases and at J to 6 bases, leaving 2 bases not matched to a gene. As concerns this clone: Its antigen remains unknown.

This clonotype originated in an adult who received the AZD1222 COVID-19 vaccine. The rearrangement links TRBV7-7 to TRBJ2-2, with 8 bases matching TRBD1. Here the sequenced sample was peripheral blood, taken 28 days after the second AZD1222 dose. CDR3 nucleotides: TGTGCCAGCAGCCCGACAGGGGCCGGGGAGCTGTTTTTT. As protein: CASSPTGAGELFF.